This T cell receptor (beta chain) is from a study of patients and donors after allogeneic stem cell transplantation. Only a few counts were recorded for this clonotype. The CDR3 consists of 13 residues. From germline, CDR1 is SGHRS and CDR2 YFSETQ. The V end was cut by 0 bases, the J end by 3 bases, with 6 bases between. A single record per CDR3 protein comes from TCRdb applying MiXCR to the RT-PCR reads. The table has about 90,000 distinct CDR3 sequences, roughly 52% seen once. This chain uses TRBV5-1 with TRBJ1-2, with D perhaps matching TRBD1 (5 bases). This TCR was recovered from a human donor who was either an allogeneic HSCT recipient or a stem cell or donor lymphocyte infusion donor (not recorded which). It is not recorded whose cells these are; they may come from a transplant donor. Sequencing input: blood, either unsorted or a sorted T cell fraction (not recorded which). This CDR3 is CASSLGGDYGYTF. The DNA for the CDR3 is TGCGCCAGCAGCTTGGGAGGGGACTATGGCTACACCTTC. Full variable domain (rest looked up from reference TRBV5-1 and TRBJ1-2): KAGVTQTPRYLIKTRGQQVTLSCSPISGHRSVSWYQQTPGQGLQFLFEYFSETQRNKGNFPGRFSGRQFSNSRSEMNVSTLELGDSALYLCASSLGGDYGYTFGSGTRLTVV.